This entry features one T cell receptor beta chain sequence. Its antigen remains undetermined. No much larger clone exists at a distance of one base, and base qualities are not known. Deletion took 3 bases off V and 8 bases off J, with a span of 17 bases between the germline ends. The CDR3 holds 15 amino acids from the cysteine to the phenylalanine. The kept DNA is CDR3 alone, 45 bases in frame from the first base. CDR1 is given as LGHNA and CDR2 as YSLEER, both from the germline V gene. The data were taken from a study of OX40 agonist ivuxolimab in advanced cancers. In terms of the full investigation: Ivuxolimab was an agonistic, fully human IgG2 monoclonal antibody directed against OX40 (CD134), a costimulatory receptor. Intravenous ivuxolimab was administered to patients every 2 weeks at six dose levels: 0.01, 0.1, 0.3, 1.5, 3 and 10 mg/kg. Of the roughly 52 dose-escalation patients, hepatocellular carcinoma was present in approximately 20, melanoma in roughly 15, renal cell carcinoma in 9 and head and neck cancer in 9. In the dose-escalation cohort, more than 75% of patients were male, and the mean age was approximately 60 years, with a range of about 23 to 90. Patients were allowed to have had prior anti-PD-1, anti-PD-L1 or anti-CTLA-4 therapy, and about 40% of the dose-escalation patients had been treated with checkpoint inhibitors. Partial responses occurred in three dose-escalation patients, of whom one had hepatocellular carcinoma and two had cutaneous melanoma. The purpose of peripheral TCRbeta sequencing was to test whether ivuxolimab changed TCR sequence diversity and led to clonal T-cell expansion. The monotherapy dose-escalation portion (N ≈ 50 patients) of the phase I ivuxolimab trial is reported in the paper. Study-level results and caveats: The antigen specificity of the peripheral T cells that underwent clonal expansion was not determined. On average, CD8+ T cells showed more expanded clones than CD4+ T cells after ivuxolimab. At doses from 0.1 to 3.0 mg/kg, clonal expansion was seen in both CD4+ and CD8+ blood T cells between baseline and week 6. In the 0.1-3.0 mg/kg groups, partial responders had among the lowest normalized peripheral clonal expansion, particularly in CD8+ T cells. Low levels of normalized T-cell clonal expansion were also seen in some nonresponding patients.

To sequence the TCRbeta CDR3 region, genomic DNA was isolated from the sorted cells. The immunoSEQ Assay was used to sequence the TCRbeta CDR3 regions. This immuneACCESS table, as held by TCRdb, lists in-frame sequences with V and J called but not all clones. Of the missing ones, under half trace to an unresolved V gene in checked studies; the others have no known cause. In all, the sample holds approximately 19,000 clones, and approximately 78% of those were seen once. Roughly 17% of the sample rests with the top ten. Patients with a history of autoimmune disease or receiving systemic immunosuppression were excluded from the trial. In every dose cohort, peripheral blood was drawn for TCR sequencing at baseline, cycle 4 day 1, and cycle 7 day 1. Samples were obtained from an open-label, multicenter, first-in-human phase I dose-escalation trial of ivuxolimab. Adults with locally advanced or metastatic melanoma, renal cell, hepatocellular, or head and neck squamous cell carcinoma were enrolled in the trial. Before TCR sequencing, CD4+ T cells and CD8+ T cells were sorted from peripheral blood as separate populations.

The sequencing used CD4+ or CD8+ T cells sorted from blood, collected in a trial of the OX40 agonist ivuxolimab. This receptor was taken from an adult with an advanced solid tumor such as melanoma, head and neck, liver or kidney cancer. The chain uses TRBV4-3 and TRBJ2-1, with a weak D call of TRBD2 (6 bases match). The nucleotide sequence reads TGCGCCAGCAGCCACGGAGGGGCTCAAACCGATGAGCAGTTCTTC. Its protein is CASSHGGAQTDEQFF.